The rows below give T cell receptor beta chains drawn from one sample of a study of T cell responses to AZD1222 COVID-19 vaccine. TCRdb's table, derived via immunoSEQ multiplex PCR, lists solely in-frame clones and lacks some. The sample lists roughly 93,000 clones, roughly 86% occurring once. The sequencing here drew on peripheral blood, taken on day 0 of MenACWY control vaccination. The receptors were gathered from an adult in good health. CDR3s include the opening cysteine and the closing phenylalanine or tryptophan. The D gene is left open where the match is weak. Clone size, where shown, is once, few, many, or a class for clones that have expanded.

V	size	J	D	CDR3	DNA
TRBV4-3	once	TRBJ2-3	NA	CASSSRGQRTDTQYF	TGCGCCAGCAGCTCCCGAGGACAGCGCACAGATACGCAGTATTTT
TRBV6-1	NA	TRBJ1-2	NA	CASSETGRDGYTF	TGTGCCAGCAGTGAAACCGGACGGGATGGCTACACCTTC
TRBV6-1	NA	TRBJ1-6	NA	CASSEAVVNSPLHF	TGTGCCAGCAGTGAAGCGGTGGTAAATTCACCCCTCCACTTT
TRBV5-5	NA	TRBJ2-5	TRBD2	CASSLDLAGGQETQYF	TGTGCCAGCAGCTTGGACCTAGCGGGGGGGCAAGAGACCCAGTACTTC
TRBV5-1	NA	TRBJ2-7	NA	CASSLPKTYEQYF	TGCGCCAGCAGCTTACCAAAAACCTACGAGCAGTACTTC
TRBV5-4	NA	TRBJ2-1	NA	CASSLAQGNNEQFF	TGTGCCAGCAGCTTGGCCCAGGGCAACAATGAGCAGTTCTTC
TRBV30	NA	TRBJ1-6	NA	CAWSEGNSPLHF	TGTGCCTGGAGTGAAGGAAATTCACCCCTCCACTTT
TRBV7-9	once	TRBJ1-4	NA	CASSLSPGLREKLFF	TGTGCCAGCAGCTTATCACCGGGACTCAGGGAAAAACTGTTTTTT
TRBV9	NA	TRBJ2-5	NA	CASSPGLSETQYF	TGTGCCAGCAGCCCCGGACTATCGGAGACCCAGTACTTC
TRBV7-9	NA	TRBJ2-7	TRBD1	CASSGTGDEQYF	TGTGCCAGCAGCGGTACAGGGGACGAGCAGTACTTC
TRBV10-1	NA	TRBJ1-1	NA	CASSEGARSTEAFF	TGCGCCAGCAGTGAGGGAGCCCGGAGTACTGAAGCTTTCTTT
TRBV28	few	TRBJ1-1	NA	CASRYLQEAFF	TGTGCCAGCAGATACCTTCAGGAAGCTTTCTTT
TRBV10-3	NA	TRBJ2-3	NA	CAISNKGSSTDTQYF	TGTGCCATCAGTAATAAGGGGTCTAGCACAGATACGCAGTATTTT
TRBV5-5	once	TRBJ2-1	NA	CASSLVADQNYNEQFF	TGTGCCAGCAGCTTGGTAGCGGACCAAAACTACAATGAGCAGTTCTTC
TRBV3-1/TRBV3-2	NA	TRBJ2-5	NA	CASSQGAGLAETQYF	TGTGCCAGCAGCCAGGGGGCTGGTCTAGCGGAGACCCAGTACTTC
TRBV9	NA	TRBJ2-7	TRBD2	CASSAHGGGFYEQYF	TGTGCCAGCAGCGCCCACGGGGGGGGCTTCTACGAGCAGTACTTC
TRBV6-5	NA	TRBJ1-5	NA	CASSSGASNQPQHF	TGTGCCAGCAGTTCAGGGGCTAGCAATCAGCCCCAGCATTTT
TRBV11-2	once	TRBJ2-1	NA	CASSQYVREEQFF	TGTGCCAGCAGCCAATACGTTCGGGAGGAGCAGTTCTTC
TRBV28	NA	TRBJ1-6	TRBD1	CASSSPGTGIYNSPLHF	TGTGCCAGCAGTAGCCCCGGGACAGGGATCTATAATTCACCCCTCCACTTT
TRBV6-5	NA	TRBJ2-1	NA	CASSYDGGQTYNEQFF	TGTGCCAGCAGCTACGATGGGGGGCAAACCTACAATGAGCAGTTCTTC
TRBV11-2	NA	TRBJ2-1	TRBD2	CASSQGLAITYNEQFF	TGTGCCAGCAGCCAGGGACTAGCGATCACCTACAATGAGCAGTTCTTC
TRBV6-2/TRBV6-3	NA	TRBJ2-2	NA	CASSQLPSGAGELFF	TGTGCCAGCAGTCAACTCCCTAGTGGGGCGGGGGAGCTGTTTTTT
TRBV7-6	NA	TRBJ1-1	NA	CASSPTWVHTEAFF	TGTGCCAGCAGCCCAACGTGGGTGCACACTGAAGCTTTCTTT
TRBV7-3	NA	TRBJ1-2	NA	CASSLRGTEPYEGYTF	TGTGCCAGCAGCTTAAGGGGTACTGAGCCCTATGAGGGCTACACCTTC
TRBV5-1	NA	TRBJ1-1	TRBD1	CASSLKGQGASEAFF	TGCGCCAGCAGCTTGAAGGGACAGGGGGCTTCTGAAGCTTTCTTT
TRBV28	NA	TRBJ1-4	TRBD1	CATEQGTNEKLFF	TGTGCCACCGAACAGGGGACTAATGAAAAACTGTTTTTT
TRBV4-3	few	TRBJ1-1	TRBD1	CASSLGQMNTEAFF	TGCGCCAGCAGCCTGGGACAGATGAACACTGAAGCTTTCTTT
TRBV5-1	once	TRBJ2-2	NA	CASSFRTDTGELFF	TGCGCCAGCAGCTTCAGGACGGATACCGGGGAGCTGTTTTTT
TRBV14	once	TRBJ1-1	TRBD1	CASSHTRGTTAAFF	TGTGCCAGCAGCCACACCAGGGGGACCACGGCGGCTTTCTTT
TRBV10-3	NA	TRBJ1-4	NA	CAIRQSPNEKLFF	TGTGCCATTAGACAGTCCCCTAATGAAAAACTGTTTTTT
TRBV7-9	once	TRBJ1-1	NA	CASSLEGGGFTEAFF	TGTGCCAGCAGCTTAGAAGGAGGAGGATTCACTGAAGCTTTCTTT
TRBV28	NA	TRBJ1-6	NA	CASSFGGSSYNSPLHF	TGTGCCAGCAGTTTCGGGGGTAGCTCCTATAATTCACCCCTCCACTTT
TRBV9	NA	TRBJ1-1	NA	CASGGTNTEAFF	TGTGCCTCAGGAGGGACGAACACTGAAGCTTTCTTT
TRBV9	NA	TRBJ2-3	NA	CASSVGLDTQYF	TGTGCCAGCAGCGTGGGTCTAGATACGCAGTATTTT
TRBV7-2	NA	TRBJ1-6	NA	CASSLEGGARSPLHF	TGTGCCAGCAGCTTAGAGGGGGGGGCAAGATCACCCCTCCACTTT
TRBV6-4	NA	TRBJ1-2	NA	CASSPEGGSYGYTF	TGTGCCAGCAGTCCGGAAGGGGGTAGCTATGGCTACACCTTC
TRBV12-3/TRBV12-4	NA	TRBJ1-1	TRBD1	CASRQGSYTEAFF	TGTGCCAGCAGACAGGGGTCGTACACTGAAGCTTTCTTT
TRBV6-5	NA	TRBJ1-2	TRBD1	CASSYSRTGREGYTF	TGTGCCAGCAGTTACTCGAGGACAGGGAGGGAAGGCTACACCTTC
TRBV11-2	NA	TRBJ1-1	NA	CASSLVPRQGVEAFF	TGTGCCAGCAGCTTAGTCCCCCGACAAGGGGTTGAAGCTTTCTTT
TRBV18	NA	TRBJ1-2	TRBD1	CASSLDRGKVNYGYTF	TGTGCCAGCTCACTGGACAGGGGGAAGGTTAACTATGGCTACACCTTC
TRBV7-2	few	TRBJ1-1	TRBD1	CASSNHGTGKMNTEAFF	TGTGCCAGCAGCAACCACGGGACAGGGAAAATGAACACTGAAGCTTTCTTT
TRBV5-6	once	TRBJ1-4	TRBD1	CASSQDRAVEKLFF	TGTGCCAGCAGCCAGGACAGGGCGGTGGAAAAACTGTTTTTT